The 8 T cell receptor beta chains below come from one sample, sequenced in a study of shared clonotypes between healthy human individuals (dated by TCRdb to between 2020 and 2021). CD8 naive samples were obtained by positive selection for CCR7 among CD45RO-negative cells, yielding a CD45RA+CCR7+ population from which TemRA cells were excluded. The library came from the immunoSEQ multiplex PCR assay. Here the immuneACCESS table is served through TCRdb, limited to in-frame sequences with V and J called. Missing clones are a known gap in these copies; in checked studies unresolved V genes cover under half, and the rest lacks a known reason. The sample profile shows about 2.2 million clones; 90% to 95% of them were found once. The biggest ten clones account for more than 1.5% of the sample. The sample consisted of naive CD8+ T cells from PBMCs. The cell subset or site label, read with the paper, signifies: CD45RA+CCR7+. The receptors were sampled from a man between 18 and 29 years old in good health. Some clones in this sample may be carry-over from other donors' samples.

DNA of the CDR3: TGCGCCAGCACGTTAGCGGGCGTCCAAGAGACCCAGTACTTC. The encoded protein is CASTLAGVQETQYF. This chain uses TRBV10-2 with TRBJ2-5, with 7 bases matching TRBD2. The length of the CDR3 is 14 residues. The V gene's germline CDR1 is WSHSY and CDR2 SAAADI. J gave up 1 base and V 7 bases, and 6 bases lay outside the gene matches.

The J gene is TRBJ1-1, the V gene TRBV19, with 8 bases lining up with TRBD1. J lost 0 bases, V lost 7 bases, and 13 bases had no gene match. The CDR3 length is 17 residues. Germline V CDR1 and CDR2: LNHDA, SQIVND (reference sequence). The CDR3 spells CASTPSGTGDLNTEAFF. The CDR3 DNA reads TGTGCCAGTACTCCTTCCGGGACAGGAGATCTGAACACTGAAGCTTTCTTT.

This chain links TRBV7-9 with TRBJ2-3; no definite D call. The CDR3 has 13 amino acids. Between the trimmed V and J ends, which lost 1 base and 10 bases, there was a span of 12 bases. Germline V gene lookup returns CDR1 SEHNR and CDR2 FQNEAQ (reference sequence). CDR3 residues: CASSLVLTNSQYF. For the CDR3, the DNA is TGTGCCAGCAGCTTAGTTCTTACTAACTCGCAGTATTTT.

V usage is TRBV29-1 and J usage is TRBJ2-1, with D tentatively TRBD2 (6 bases). The V and J ends lost 4 bases and 2 bases respectively, with 12 bases between them. In germline, CDR1 is SQVTM, CDR2 ANQGSEA. CDR3 size: 14 residues. Here the CDR3 reads CSVVGAGPYNEQFF. The CDR3 DNA sequence: TGCAGCGTTGTCGGTGCGGGACCCTACAATGAGCAGTTCTTC.

In DNA form, the CDR3 reads TGTGCCAGCAGACCACCCGGACGGAACGAGCAGTACTTC. This translates into CASRPPGRNEQYF. The J gene is TRBJ2-7, the V gene TRBV27; D is unresolved. The CDR3 covers 13 residues. The ends were cut back, 6 bases at V and 5 bases at J, with 14 bases in the middle. From germline, CDR1 is MNHEY and CDR2 SMNVEV (reference sequence).

Remarks on this clone: Other nucleotide sequences from this sample produce the same CDR3. The rearrangement links TRBV9 to TRBJ1-3; tentative D call: TRBD1 (5 bases). CDR3 length: 15 residues. Trimming pared 4 bases from V and 7 bases from J, leaving 18 bases between. Germline CDR1 reads SGDLS; CDR2 reads YYNGEE. DNA for the CDR3: TGTGCCAGCAGCCCTCGGGGCGTCTCGGGGAACACCATATATTTT. This gives the protein CASSPRGVSGNTIYF.

The chain has TRBV2 and TRBJ2-3, with a weak D call TRBD1 (5 bases). CDR3 length: 15 residues. V gave up 2 bases and J gave up 1 base, with 10 bases separating them. Germline-derived CDR1 and CDR2 are SNHLY and FYNNEI. DNA of the CDR3: TGTGCCAGCAGTGAATATAACAGGCGCACAGATACGCAGTATTTT. Residues: CASSEYNRRTDTQYF.

The J gene is TRBJ1-1, the V gene TRBV2; D remains ambiguous. CDR3 size: 13 residues. Germline values: CDR1 SNHLY, CDR2 FYNNEI. V was shortened by 6 bases and J by 3 bases, with 11 bases between the two germline ends. This chain's CDR3 is CASSAATHTEAFF. For the CDR3, the DNA is TGTGCCAGCAGCGCCGCGACACACACTGAAGCTTTCTTT.